The 11 T cell receptor beta chains reported below all come from one sample, sequenced in a study of T cell responses to AZD1222 COVID-19 vaccine. Libraries were prepared by immunoSEQ multiplex PCR; TCRdb keeps only in-frame clonotypes and omits some of them. The sample records more than 95,000 clones, approximately 90% being singletons. The sequences come from peripheral blood, collected on day 0 of AZD1222 vaccination. The receptors shown here come from an adult in good health.

The V call is TRBV4-2, the J call TRBJ2-1; a possible D gene is TRBD2 (6 bases). This CDR3 region has 18 residues. Germline CDR1 is LGHNA and CDR2 is YNFKEQ. Trimming took off 4 bases at V and 0 bases at J, with 19 bases between the two ends. CDR3 in amino acids: CASSLRRRQEGSYNEQFF. DNA for the CDR3: TGTGCCAGCAGCCTAAGGCGTCGGCAGGAGGGCTCCTACAATGAGCAGTTCTTC.

The chain uses TRBV7-3 and TRBJ2-5; weak D call: TRBD2 (6 bases). V lost 5 bases to trimming and J lost 5 bases, with 15 bases between them. Germline V CDR1 and CDR2: SGHTA, FQGTGA. The CDR3 is made up of 14 amino acids. CDR3 nucleotides: TGTGCCAGCAGCCCCAACTCGGCGGGGGAGACCCAGTACTTC. Translated: CASSPNSAGETQYF.

The V and J genes are TRBV5-5 and TRBJ2-3, with TRBD2 identical over 8 bases. CDR1 and CDR2 from the germline V gene are SGHKS and YYEKEE (reference sequence). The CDR3 spans 15 residues. Trimming took 5 bases from V and 4 from J; bases not matched to a gene: 9. The CDR3 DNA sequence: TGTGCCAGCAGTTTTACTAGCGGTGATTCAGATACGCAGTATTTT. Amino acids: CASSFTSGDSDTQYF.

This chain joins TRBV27 and TRBJ2-3; D not resolved. The length of the CDR3 is 14 residues. Germline-derived CDR1 and CDR2 are MNHEY and SMNVEV (reference sequence). V was clipped by 0 bases and J by 2 bases, with 6 bases between them. The CDR3 DNA sequence: TGTGCCAGCAGTTTATCAGGGCCCACAGATACGCAGTATTTT. The encoded protein is CASSLSGPTDTQYF.

The V and J genes are TRBV6-2 or TRBV6-3 and TRBJ1-6; 9 nucleotides align to TRBD1. V gave up 7 bases and J gave up 7 bases; unmatched junction bases: 8. Germline CDR1 is MNHEY and CDR2 is SVGEGT. The CDR3 has 15 residues. This chain's CDR3 is CASTPGTGWNSPLHF. CDR3 sequence (DNA): TGTGCCAGCACCCCCGGGACAGGGTGGAATTCACCCCTCCACTTT.

J is TRBJ1-2 and V is TRBV9; D is uncertain. Germline assignment: CDR1 SGDLS and CDR2 YYNGEE. Trimming left V 4 bases short and J 0 bases short, with 10 bases between. The CDR3 has 14 amino acids. CDR3 protein: CASSREGSNYGYTF. The DNA for the CDR3 is TGTGCCAGCAGCCGGGAAGGATCTAACTATGGCTACACCTTC.

The chain is built from TRBV6-2 or TRBV6-3 and TRBJ2-1; 7 bases agree with TRBD1. V lost 3 bases and J lost 15; bases outside the gene matches: 8. CDR3 size: 12 residues. The germline CDR1 and CDR2 sequences are MNHEY and SVGEGT. The DNA for the CDR3 is TGTGCCAGCAGTTATCCAGACAGGGACGGGTTCTTC. Its protein is CASSYPDRDGFF.

This clone was detected only once. The J gene is TRBJ1-6, the V gene TRBV28; the match to TRBD1 covers 10 bases. In germline, CDR1 is MDHEN, CDR2 SYDVKM. Unmatched junction bases numbered 1, after V lost 4 bases and J lost 7 bases. The CDR3 totals 14 residues. CDR3 residues: CASSSGQGNSPLHF. The CDR3, as DNA: TGTGCCAGCAGTTCGGGACAGGGGAATTCACCCCTCCACTTT. Complete variable domain (other parts from reference TRBV28 and TRBJ1-6): DVKVTQSSRYLVKRTGEKVFLECVQDMDHENMFWYRQDPGLGLRLIYFSYDVKMKEKGDIPEGYSVSREKKERFSLILESASTNQTSMYLCASSSGQGNSPLHFGNGTRLTVT.

CDR3 sequence (DNA): TGTGCCAGCAGTGATCGTCAGGTCGGGGGCTACACCTTC. This codes for CASSDRQVGGYTF. The chain joins TRBV6-1 to TRBJ1-2; D gene unclear. The CDR3 totals 13 residues. V was trimmed by 3 bases and J by 8 bases, leaving 13 bases between them. Germline V gene lookup returns CDR1 MNHNS and CDR2 SASEGT.

V and J are TRBV19 and TRBJ2-5, with D tentatively TRBD2 (6 bases). The germline gives CDR1 LNHDA, CDR2 SQIVND (reference sequence). V was shortened by 2 bases and J by 5 bases, with 15 bases between the two germline ends. This CDR3 spans 15 amino acids. CDR3 loop: CASSIRRGSGETQYF. CDR3 coding DNA: TGTGCCAGTAGTATAAGGAGGGGTTCCGGTGAGACCCAGTACTTC.

The chain uses TRBV5-1 and TRBJ2-5; D call uncertain. The CDR3 covers 13 residues. V lost 4 bases to trimming and J lost 5 bases, with 12 bases between them. Germline V gene sequence: CDR1 SGHRS, CDR2 YFSETQ. The CDR3 bases are TGCGCCAGCAGCCCCACCCTGGGGGAGACCCAGTACTTC. Its translation: CASSPTLGETQYF.